Below are 14 T cell receptor beta chains sequenced from a single sample in a study of early stage breast cancer tumors. Assay: immunoSEQ multiplex PCR; the TCRdb copy retains only in-frame clones and omits some. This sample has approximately 20,000 clones, with about four fifths found just once. Input material: blood. Receptors originate from a person aged 65-85 years with breast cancer.

This chain links TRBV18 with TRBJ2-1, with 7 bases fitting TRBD1. J lost 6 bases, V lost 1 base, and 6 bases had no gene match. The CDR3 is 15 amino acids. In germline, CDR1 is KGHSH, CDR2 LQKENI. This CDR3 reads CASSPQGASLNEQFF. The CDR3 nucleotides are TGTGCCAGCTCACCACAGGGGGCGAGCCTCAATGAGCAGTTCTTC.

The chain uses TRBV25-1 and TRBJ2-1, with a weak D call TRBD2 (7 bases). The V end lost 8 bases, the J end lost 7 bases, and 21 bases lay between the germline ends. CDR1 MGHDK and CDR2 SYGVNS come from the germline V gene. There are 15 residues in the CDR3. The CDR3 DNA reads as TGTGCCAGCCGCGCCCCGGGGGGCGCCGGTAATGAGCAGTTCTTC. The encoded protein is CASRAPGGAGNEQFF.

The gene calls are TRBV7-7 and TRBJ2-3; tentative D call: TRBD1 (5 bases). The CDR3 totals 16 residues. Trimming stripped 1 base from V and 0 bases from J, with 11 bases between. Per germline, CDR1 SSHAT and CDR2 FNYEAQ (reference sequence). In DNA form, the CDR3 reads TGTGCCAGCAGCTTAGGAGCAGGGCTTAGCACAGATACGCAGTATTTT. Residues: CASSLGAGLSTDTQYF.

The genes are TRBV2 and TRBJ1-6; TRBD1 agrees at 12 bases. The CDR3 spans 18 residues. Germline trimming cut 7 bases from V and 5 bases from J; bases unmatched to any gene: 12. From germline, CDR1 is SNHLY and CDR2 FYNNEI. This CDR3 reads CASKITGTGGVHNSPLHF. The CDR3 coding sequence is TGTGCCAGCAAGATCACCGGGACAGGGGGCGTCCATAATTCACCCCTCCACTTT.

The V gene is TRBV7-6, the J gene TRBJ2-7, with 9 bases lining up with TRBD1. Germline lookup yields CDR1 SGHVS and CDR2 FNYEAQ. V lost 4 bases to trimming and J lost 3 bases; unmatched junction nucleotides: 4. The CDR3 is 14 residues long. In DNA, the CDR3 is TGTGCCAGCAGCTCCGGGACAGGGAACTACGAGCAGTACTTC. Residues: CASSSGTGNYEQYF.

The V and J genes are TRBV19 and TRBJ2-5; 9 bases agree with TRBD1. The CDR3 sequence is 15 residues long. After removal of 5 bases from V and 0 bases from J, the junction contained 4 bases not matched to a gene. CDR1 LNHDA and CDR2 SQIVND come from the germline V gene (reference sequence). The CDR3 nucleotides are TGTGCCAGTAGTTTGGGGGACAGGGACCAAGAGACCCAGTACTTC. Translated: CASSLGDRDQETQYF. Full variable domain (rest looked up from reference TRBV19 and TRBJ2-5): DGGITQSPKYLFRKEGQNVTLSCEQNLNHDAMYWYRQDPGQGLRLIYYSQIVNDFQKGDIAEGYSVSREKKESFPLTVTSAQKNPTAFYLCASSLGDRDQETQYFGPGTRLLVL.

The chain couples TRBV11-1 to TRBJ1-5; D is unclear. This CDR3 region has 15 residues. CDR1 is SGHAT, CDR2 FQDESV, per germline (reference sequence). Between the trimmed V and J ends, which lost 2 bases and 0 bases, there was a span of 8 bases. The CDR3 DNA is TGTGCCAGCAGCTTACCGAGGGTTAGCAATCAGCCCCAGCATTTT. It codes for CASSLPRVSNQPQHF. Using reference TRBV11-1 and TRBJ1-5 for the parts outside the CDR3, the full variable domain is EAEVAQSPRYKITEKSQAVAFWCDPISGHATLYWYRQILGQGPELLVQFQDESVVDDSQLPKDRFSAERLKGVDSTLKIQPAELGDSAMYLCASSLPRVSNQPQHFGDGTRLSIL.

This rearrangement joins TRBV10-1 to TRBJ2-3, with 7 bases aligning to TRBD2. The CDR3 loop spans 16 amino acids. V lost 6 bases to trimming and J lost 3 bases; unmatched junction nucleotides: 12. The germline V gene has CDR1 WNHNN and CDR2 SYGVQD (reference sequence). The CDR3, as DNA: TGCGCCAGCAGGGGGACTCTGCGGGGGAGAACAGATACGCAGTATTTT. Amino acid sequence: CASRGTLRGRTDTQYF.

The chain combines TRBV27 with TRBJ1-6; D ambiguous. V lost 5 bases and J lost 5, with 16 bases in between. This CDR3 comprises 16 residues. Germline V gene data show CDR1 as MNHEY and CDR2 as SMNVEV (reference sequence). CDR3 bases: TGTGCCAGCAGTCTCCAACCGATAGCAGATAATTCACCCCTCCACTTT. This gives the protein CASSLQPIADNSPLHF.

This sequence joins TRBV27 and TRBJ1-4; a weak D match, TRBD1 (6 bases). The CDR3 contains 15 residues. Deletions cut 0 bases from V and 5 bases from J, with 10 bases between. Germline loops: CDR1 MNHEY, CDR2 SMNVEV (reference sequence). The CDR3 coding sequence is TGTGCCAGCAGTTTATCAACCGGACAGAATGAAAAACTGTTTTTT. This translates into CASSLSTGQNEKLFF.

The chain employs TRBV4-2 and TRBJ1-1, with TRBD1 identical over 9 bases. Germline CDR1 is LGHNA and CDR2 is YNFKEQ. The CDR3 extends over 15 amino acids. The trim removed 3 bases at V and 5 bases at J, leaving 7 bases unmatched. The CDR3 sequence: CASSHAQGAGTEAFF. In nucleotides, the CDR3 is TGTGCCAGCAGCCATGCACAGGGGGCGGGTACTGAAGCTTTCTTT.

This clone was seen more than once but under ten times. V is TRBV5-6 and J is TRBJ2-7, with 12 nucleotides matching TRBD2. Unmatched junction bases numbered 4, after V lost 3 bases and J lost 6 bases. The germline CDR1 and CDR2 sequences are SGHDT and YYEEEE. This CDR3 is built from 14 residues. This chain's CDR3 is CASSSGLAGIEQYF. CDR3 coding DNA: TGTGCCAGCAGCTCGGGACTAGCGGGTATCGAGCAGTACTTC.

CDR3 DNA sequence: TGTGCCAGCAGTGAAATTTGGAGCTCCTACAATGAGCAGTTCTTC. Its protein product is CASSEIWSSYNEQFF. The rearrangement uses TRBV6-1 and TRBJ2-1; D is undetermined. Germline CDR1 is MNHNS and CDR2 is SASEGT. This CDR3 region has 15 residues. Trimming removed 2 bases from V and 0 bases from J, with 8 bases in between.

The chain uses TRBV5-6 and TRBJ1-6; 7 nucleotides match TRBD1. V trimming: 0 bases; J trimming: 5 bases; junction bases outside the gene matches: 5. The CDR3 loop spans 16 amino acids. From germline, CDR1 is SGHDT and CDR2 YYEEEE. CDR3 in DNA: TGTGCCAGCAGCTTGGTACAGGGGATGAATAATTCACCCCTCCACTTT. Translation: CASSLVQGMNNSPLHF.